The 31 T cell receptor beta chains reported below all come from one sample, sequenced in a study of T cell changes during pregnancy in multiple sclerosis. Measured with immunoSEQ multiplex PCR; TCRdb has only the in-frame clones, and not every one. The data contain roughly 80,000 clones, just over 90% of them singletons. The sample was peripheral blood, taken after pregnancy. All receptors come from a female donor in good health, enrolled as a control in a pregnancy study.

This chain links TRBV13 with TRBJ1-2; no clear D. This CDR3 has 16 amino acids. Per the germline V gene, CDR1 is PRHDT and CDR2 is FYEKMQ (reference sequence). Trimming removed 0 bases at V and 0 bases at J, with 11 bases between. CDR3 DNA: TGTGCCAGCAGCTTAGGCGCCGCGGCACCTAACTATGGCTACACCTTC. Encoded protein: CASSLGAAAPNYGYTF.

The chain links TRBV2 to TRBJ2-7, with TRBD1 as a possible D gene (6 bases). The CDR3 spans 13 residues. Germline V lookup: CDR1 SNHLY, CDR2 FYNNEI. Trimming took 9 bases from V and 2 from J, leaving 14 bases between them. Written as DNA, the CDR3 is TGTGCCAGTGAGGCAGGGGTAGCCTACGAGCAGTACTTC. Translated: CASEAGVAYEQYF.

Here the CDR3 reads CASRRTGNYGYTF. The CDR3 region has the DNA TGTGCCAGCAGACGGACAGGGAACTATGGCTACACCTTC. The chain couples TRBV6-5 to TRBJ1-2, with 8 bases lining up with TRBD1. Germline V lookup: CDR1 MNHEY, CDR2 SVGAGI. The CDR3 extends over 13 amino acids. With 6 bases clipped from V and 2 bases from J, the junction kept 2 bases outside the gene matches.

The V and J genes are TRBV7-2 and TRBJ2-5; 8 nucleotides match TRBD2. Germline V CDR1 and CDR2: SGHTA, FQGNSA. The V gene end was trimmed by 4 bases and the J gene end by 10 bases; junction bases not matched to a gene: 11. This CDR3 has 14 residues. The CDR3, as DNA: TGTGCCAGCAGCTCATGGACCGAGCGGGAGTTCCAGTACTTC. It translates to CASSSWTEREFQYF.

The chain links TRBV12-5 to TRBJ1-2; TRBD1 might be the D (6 bases). Per germline, CDR1 LGHNT and CDR2 FRNRAP. Trimming cost V 3 bases and J 5 bases, with 13 bases left between them. There are 14 residues in the CDR3. The CDR3, as DNA: TGTGCTAGTGGTTTTTACAGGGAAAATTATGGCTACACCTTC. Its protein product is CASGFYRENYGYTF.

V usage is TRBV5-1 and J usage is TRBJ2-7, with TRBD2 identical over 8 bases. The CDR3 sequence is 13 residues long. CDR1 is SGHRS and CDR2 is YFSETQ in the germline V gene. V shed 6 bases, J shed 2 bases, and the junction held 4 bases outside the gene matches. CDR3 DNA: TGCGCCAGCACCATAGCGGGAACCTACGAGCAGTACTTC. This sequence encodes CASTIAGTYEQYF.

The genes are TRBV5-5 and TRBJ1-1; D is possibly TRBD1 (5 bases). CDR3 length equals 15 residues. Germline V CDR1 and CDR2: SGHKS, YYEKEE (reference sequence). Between the trimmed V and J ends, which lost 4 bases and 1 base, there was a span of 14 bases. The CDR3 region is CASSPTVQPNTEAFF. In nucleotides, the CDR3 is TGTGCCAGCAGCCCGACAGTCCAGCCGAACACTGAAGCTTTCTTT.

The chain is built from TRBV19 and TRBJ2-6, with D possibly TRBD1 on 5 matching bases. Germline V lookup: CDR1 LNHDA, CDR2 SQIVND (reference sequence). Trimming took off 4 bases at V and 1 base at J, with 5 bases between the two ends. The CDR3 runs 14 residues. The CDR3 DNA sequence: TGTGCCAGTAGTAAGGGGTCTGGGGCCAACGTCCTGACTTTC. It specifies CASSKGSGANVLTF.

The J gene is TRBJ1-6, the V gene TRBV2; D is unclear. Trimming shortened V by 0 bases and J by 4 bases, and 4 bases separated the two germline ends. CDR3 length equals 14 residues. CDR1 is SNHLY, CDR2 FYNNEI, per germline. Here the CDR3 DNA reads TGTGCCAGCAGTGAAGCGAGGTATAATTCACCCCTCCACTTT. Its translation: CASSEARYNSPLHF.

V and J are TRBV14 and TRBJ2-7; perhaps TRBD2 as D (5 bases). The CDR3 consists of 13 residues. Germline assignment: CDR1 SGHDN and CDR2 FVKESK. V gave up 0 bases and J gave up 4 bases, with 7 bases separating them. The CDR3 here is CASSQDRGYEQYF. In DNA, the CDR3 is TGTGCCAGCAGCCAAGATCGAGGGTACGAGCAGTACTTC.

The chain is built from TRBV9 and TRBJ2-5; 8 bases line up with TRBD1. The CDR3 is 13 residues long. V lost 6 bases, J lost 1 base, and 2 bases stayed unmatched. Germline V gives CDR1 SGDLS, CDR2 YYNGEE. The CDR3: CASNRGFQETQYF. The CDR3 coding sequence is TGTGCCAGCAACAGGGGGTTCCAAGAGACCCAGTACTTC.

The chain employs TRBV19 and TRBJ1-3; 7 bases are shared with TRBD1. This CDR3 is built from 17 residues. Germline assignment: CDR1 LNHDA and CDR2 SQIVND (reference sequence). Trimming removed 3 bases from V and 2 bases from J; junction bases left unmatched: 10. The CDR3: CASSMYRGGFPGNTIYF. CDR3 in DNA: TGTGCCAGTAGTATGTATCGAGGGGGCTTCCCTGGAAACACCATATATTTT.

V is TRBV5-1 and J is TRBJ2-1; D perhaps matches TRBD2 (6 bases). Germline assignment: CDR1 SGHRS and CDR2 YFSETQ. The ends were cut back, 3 bases at V and 7 bases at J, with 20 bases in the middle. The CDR3 extends over 16 amino acids. DNA of the CDR3: TGCGCCAGCAGCTCCGGCTCGGGAGACGGTCGGAATGAGCAGTTCTTC. Residues: CASSSGSGDGRNEQFF. Full variable domain (outside the CDR3, taken from reference TRBV5-1 and TRBJ2-1): KAGVTQTPRYLIKTRGQQVTLSCSPISGHRSVSWYQQTPGQGLQFLFEYFSETQRNKGNFPGRFSGRQFSNSRSEMNVSTLELGDSALYLCASSSGSGDGRNEQFFGPGTRLTVL.

This sequence joins TRBV7-9 and TRBJ1-3; D uncertain. The CDR3 extends over 15 amino acids. Germline assignment: CDR1 SEHNR and CDR2 FQNEAQ (reference sequence). V lost 5 bases and J lost 3, with 14 bases in between. In DNA, the CDR3 is TGTGCCAGCAGCATCTCTCGGGTTAGTGGAAACACCATATATTTT. Its protein product is CASSISRVSGNTIYF.

CDR3 amino acids: CATSREQGAYEQYF. CDR3 in DNA: TGTGCCACCAGCAGAGAACAGGGGGCTTACGAGCAGTACTTC. The V gene is TRBV15, the J gene TRBJ2-7; 9 bases are shared with TRBD1. Germline V CDR1 and CDR2: LNHNV, YYDKDF (reference sequence). Trimming at V came to 0 bases and at J to 4 bases, leaving 1 base not matched to a gene. This CDR3 region has 14 residues.

The genes are TRBV5-4 and TRBJ2-2; D gene unclear. Looked up from germline, CDR1 is SGHNT and CDR2 is YYREEE (reference sequence). The CDR3 length is 15 residues. V was cut by 2 bases and J by 1 base, with 9 bases left in between. The CDR3 spells CASSFALQNTGELFF. CDR3 sequence (DNA): TGTGCCAGCAGCTTTGCACTGCAGAACACCGGGGAGCTGTTTTTT.

This chain uses TRBV10-3 with TRBJ2-3, with 7 bases fitting TRBD1. The CDR3 extends over 16 amino acids. Germline values: CDR1 ENHRY, CDR2 SYGVKD. The trim removed 6 bases at V and 4 bases at J, leaving 13 bases unmatched. CDR3 sequence reads: CAIRGEQGSASDTQYF. CDR3 coding DNA: TGTGCCATCAGGGGGGAACAGGGGTCCGCTTCAGATACGCAGTATTTT.

The CDR3 sequence: CASSPPELALYNEQFF. The CDR3 bases are TGTGCCAGCAGCCCACCGGAACTAGCGCTATACAATGAGCAGTTCTTC. The chain links TRBV7-2 to TRBJ2-1, with 7 bases matching TRBD2. In germline, CDR1 is SGHTA, CDR2 FQGNSA. J gave up 4 bases and V 5 bases, and 11 bases lay outside the gene matches. The CDR3 runs to 16 residues.

This chain joins TRBV21-1 and TRBJ2-3; the DNA was not used to check the table's D call, TRBD2. TRBV21-1 is a pseudogene segment. The CDR3 spans 14 residues. As DNA, the CDR3 is TGTGCCAGCAAGGGACTGGGGGGCACAGATACGCAGTATTTT. It specifies CASKGLGGTDTQYF.

This clone appeared a few times. The V gene is TRBV18, the J gene TRBJ1-1, with 9 bases aligning to TRBD1. CDR3 length: 14 amino acids. CDR1 and CDR2 (germline): KGHSH, LQKENI. Trimming cost V 4 bases and J 1 base; bases outside gene matches: 1. The CDR3 nucleotides are TGTGCCAGCTCACAGGGACAGGGGAACACTGAAGCTTTCTTT. This sequence encodes CASSQGQGNTEAFF.

This clone was recorded once. The CDR3 spells CASSLSRESSGELFF. The DNA of the CDR3 is TGTGCCAGCAGCTTATCGCGGGAGTCTAGCGGGGAGCTGTTTTTT. V is TRBV7-3 and J is TRBJ2-2; 7 bases match TRBD2. CDR3 length: 15 residues. From germline, CDR1 is SGHTA and CDR2 FQGTGA. The ends lost 2 bases at V and 7 bases at J; junction bases unmatched: 7.

This clone was seen once. This chain joins TRBV4-1 and TRBJ2-3; 7 bases agree with TRBD2. The ends lost 8 bases at V and 9 bases at J; junction bases unmatched: 5. The CDR3 is 11 residues long. Germline V gene data show CDR1 as MGHRA and CDR2 as YSYEKL. The CDR3 loop reads CASGGGGTQYF. In nucleotides, the CDR3 is TGCGCCAGCGGGGGGGGTGGAACGCAGTATTTT.

The J gene is TRBJ2-7, the V gene TRBV5-1; D might be TRBD2 (5 bases). Trimming took 2 bases from V and 0 from J, leaving 12 bases between them. The germline V gene has CDR1 SGHRS and CDR2 YFSETQ. The CDR3 sequence is 15 residues long. The CDR3 bases are TGCGCCAGCAGCTTATCAGGAGGCCTCTCCTACGAGCAGTACTTC. Protein sequence: CASSLSGGLSYEQYF.

V is TRBV28 and J is TRBJ2-3; 12 nucleotides align to TRBD2. The V segment lost 6 bases and the J segment 12 bases; nucleotides outside the gene matches: 13. Germline V gene sequence: CDR1 MDHEN, CDR2 SYDVKM. The CDR3 loop spans 15 amino acids. The CDR3 here is CASRPQGEGLAGQYF. For the CDR3, the DNA is TGTGCCAGCAGACCACAGGGGGAAGGACTAGCGGGACAGTATTTT.

The genes are TRBV2 and TRBJ2-7; a possible D gene is TRBD2 (6 bases). The CDR3 loop spans 12 amino acids. The germline CDR1 and CDR2 sequences are SNHLY and FYNNEI. V lost 6 bases and J lost 7, with 13 bases in between. The CDR3 DNA sequence: TGTGCCAGCAGCGTTCAGGAGGGGGAGCAGTACTTC. It yields the protein CASSVQEGEQYF.

This chain links TRBV19 with TRBJ2-7, with 11 bases identical to TRBD2. The trim removed 5 bases at V and 4 bases at J, leaving 10 bases unmatched. There are 16 residues in the CDR3. Looked up from germline, CDR1 is LNHDA and CDR2 is SQIVND (reference sequence). This CDR3 reads CASSATGLAGGYEQYF. DNA for the CDR3: TGTGCCAGTAGTGCCACCGGACTAGCGGGTGGTTACGAGCAGTACTTC.

The J gene is TRBJ1-1, the V gene TRBV2; D is ambiguous. The CDR3 contains 13 residues. Trimming took 8 bases from V and 5 from J, leaving 15 bases between them. Germline assignment: CDR1 SNHLY and CDR2 FYNNEI. The CDR3 DNA reads TGTGCCAGCGTGGCCACCCGAAGAACTGAAGCTTTCTTT. Translated: CASVATRRTEAFF. Drawing the rest from reference TRBV2 and TRBJ1-1, the complete variable domain is EPEVTQTPSHQVTQMGQEVILRCVPISNHLYFYWYRQILGQKVEFLVSFYNNEISEKSEIFDDQFSVERPDGSNFTLKIRSTKLEDSAMYFCASVATRRTEAFFGQGTRLTVV.

The V and J genes are TRBV11-2 and TRBJ1-2; TRBD1 agrees at 11 bases. Germline V CDR1 and CDR2: SGHAT, FQNNGV. This CDR3 is built from 17 residues. The J segment lost 3 bases and the V segment lost 5 bases, leaving 11 bases of the junction unmatched. CDR3 nucleotide sequence: TGTGCCAGCAGCATCTTCCGGACAGGGGGCGGCTACTATGGCTACACCTTC. Protein sequence: CASSIFRTGGGYYGYTF.

The V gene is TRBV6-6, the J gene TRBJ1-5; D gene uncertain. The CDR3 has 12 residues. The V and J ends lost 10 bases and 7 bases respectively, with 14 bases between them. Germline assignment: CDR1 MNHNY and CDR2 SVGAGI (reference sequence). CDR3: CATHGVEQPQHF. The DNA for the CDR3 is TGTGCCACCCACGGGGTAGAACAGCCCCAGCATTTT.

The V gene is TRBV28, the J gene TRBJ1-5; TRBD1 aligns across 8 bases. This CDR3 is built from 20 residues. The ends lost 7 bases at V and 0 bases at J; junction bases unmatched: 20. Germline V CDR1 and CDR2: MDHEN, SYDVKM. The CDR3 sequence is CASIVSPHQGATLSNQPQHF. CDR3 bases: TGTGCCAGCATCGTCTCCCCACACCAGGGGGCAACCCTTAGCAATCAGCCCCAGCATTTT.

The DNA for the CDR3 is TGTGCCAGCTCACCCCGAGAATCTGGCTACGAGCAGTACTTC. Translated: CASSPRESGYEQYF. V is TRBV18 and J is TRBJ2-7, with D hard to call. There are 14 residues in the CDR3. V was shortened by 3 bases and J by 3 bases, with 12 bases between the two germline ends. Germline V gene sequence: CDR1 KGHSH, CDR2 LQKENI.